This T cell receptor (beta chain) was captured in a study of blood T cell repertoires in COVID-19. Whole-study context: The study drew acute and convalescent COVID-19 samples from the United States, Italy and Spain. The cDNA or gDNA used as material had been derived from T cells, B-cell-depleted T cells, or PBMCs.

Germline CDR1 is SGHRS and CDR2 is YFSETQ. This CDR3 has 17 residues. V was shortened by 1 base and J by 1 base, with 16 bases between the two germline ends. Seattle researchers signed up patients amid active infection and tracked them longitudinally. Original analysis: Reference gene primer amplification in the assay estimated nucleated cell counts. Profiling relied on immunoSEQ multiplex PCR, and the TCRdb table lists in-frame clones only, not all of them. That table furnishes V, J and clone size, whereas the DNA furnished D and trimming. The table includes approximately 270,000 clones, under 85% detected once.

The sample comprised peripheral blood. J is TRBJ2-3 and V is TRBV5-1; a possible D gene is TRBD2 (6 bases). The TCR sequence derives from a human donor with COVID-19, enrolled during active disease. The donor label of this sample is uncertain. As DNA, the CDR3 is TGCGCCAGCAGCTTGCGCCTGCTAGGAGGGGGCACAGATACGCAGTATTTT. Encoded protein: CASSLRLLGGGTDTQYF.